The 30 T cell receptor beta chains below all came from one sample that was sequenced in a study of control samples from healthy donors and cancer patients. TCRdb's table, derived via immunoSEQ multiplex PCR, lists solely in-frame clones and lacks some. The sample carries some 170,000 clones, just over 95% recorded once. Sequenced input: blood. The receptors here all came from a woman aged 25 to 39 in good health.

The gene calls are TRBV18 and TRBJ2-1; possibly TRBD2 for D (6 bases). Deletions cut 3 bases from V and 0 bases from J, with 12 bases between. This CDR3 spans 16 amino acids. Germline-derived CDR1 and CDR2 are KGHSH and LQKENI. The CDR3, as DNA: TGTGCCAGCTCACCCCTTTTCGGGAGCTCCTACAATGAGCAGTTCTTC. This gives the protein CASSPLFGSSYNEQFF.

CDR3 bases: TGTGCCAGCTCACCAGAGTTCGAAACTGAGCAGTTCTTC. Encoded protein: CASSPEFETEQFF. This rearrangement joins TRBV18 to TRBJ2-1; no reliable D call. The germline CDR1 and CDR2 sequences are KGHSH and LQKENI. Trimming left V 2 bases short and J 9 bases short, with 11 bases between. The CDR3 runs to 13 residues.

This chain links TRBV7-8 with TRBJ1-3; no clear D gene. CDR1 SGHVS and CDR2 FQNEAQ come from the germline V gene. CDR3 length: 13 amino acids. The V end lost 4 bases, the J end lost 2 bases, and 6 bases lay between the germline ends. The CDR3 reads CASSSSAGNTIYF. CDR3 in DNA: TGTGCCAGCAGCTCTTCTGCTGGAAACACCATATATTTT.

The rearrangement joins TRBV4-1 to TRBJ2-7; TRBD2 matches 9 bases. Germline V lookup: CDR1 MGHRA, CDR2 YSYEKL. The CDR3 is 16 amino acids. Unmatched junction bases numbered 8, after V lost 3 bases and J lost 2 bases. CDR3 DNA sequence: TGCGCCAGCAGCCAGAACCTAGCGGGGAATACCTACGAGCAGTACTTC. This translates into CASSQNLAGNTYEQYF.

The V call is TRBV6-5, the J call TRBJ1-4; 8 bases map to TRBD1. The CDR3 loop spans 13 amino acids. CDR1 and CDR2 (germline): MNHEY, SVGAGI. The V segment lost 6 bases and the J segment 7 bases; nucleotides outside the gene matches: 4. For the CDR3, the DNA is TGTGCCAGCAGCGACAGGGGAGGTGAAAAACTGTTTTTT. Protein product: CASSDRGGEKLFF.

The CDR3 DNA reads TGTGCCAGCAGTTTTCTCTACTATGGCTACACCTTC. Amino acid sequence: CASSFLYYGYTF. The V gene is TRBV6-5, the J gene TRBJ1-2; D gene uncertain. V was shortened by 4 bases and J by 3 bases, with 6 bases between the two germline ends. The CDR3 covers 12 residues. From germline, CDR1 is MNHEY and CDR2 SVGAGI.

This clone has just one count. The chain is built from TRBV30 and TRBJ1-3; D unresolved. The CDR3 consists of 13 residues. From germline, CDR1 is GTSNPN and CDR2 SVGIG (reference sequence). Trimming pared 0 bases from V and 0 bases from J, leaving 3 bases between. DNA of the CDR3: TGTGCCTGGAGTGTACTCTCTGGAAACACCATATATTTT. Its protein product is CAWSVLSGNTIYF. Together with reference TRBV30 and TRBJ1-3, the CDR3 gives the full variable domain: SQTIHQWPATLVQPVGSPLSLECTVEGTSNPNLYWYRQAAGRGLQLLFYSVGIGQISSEVPQNLSASRPQDRQFILSSKKLLLSDSGFYLCAWSVLSGNTIYFGEGSWLTVV.

The chain has TRBV15 and TRBJ2-7; a possible D gene is TRBD2 (6 bases). This CDR3 has 14 amino acids. The V gene's germline CDR1 is LNHNV and CDR2 YYDKDF (reference sequence). V lost 5 bases to trimming and J lost 0 bases, with 11 bases between them. CDR3 protein: CATSGGGSSYEQYF. The DNA of the CDR3 is TGTGCCACCAGCGGAGGAGGGAGCTCCTACGAGCAGTACTTC. Looking up the rest from reference TRBV15 and TRBJ2-7 gives the full variable domain: DAMVIQNPRYQVTQFGKPVTLSCSQTLNHNVMYWYQQKSSQAPKLLFHYYDKDFNNEADTPDNFQSRRPNTSFCFLDIRSPGLGDTAMYLCATSGGGSSYEQYFGPGTRLTVT.

The CDR3: CASSLGGYEQYF. The CDR3 DNA is TGCGCCAGCAGCTTGGGGGGCTACGAGCAGTACTTC. This chain connects TRBV5-1 to TRBJ2-7; D is ambiguous. V lost 0 bases and J 3 bases, leaving 4 bases between the germline ends. The CDR3 length is 12 residues. The germline gives CDR1 SGHRS, CDR2 YFSETQ.

J is TRBJ1-5 and V is TRBV6-5; D is unresolved. Trimming pared 6 bases from V and 0 bases from J, leaving 12 bases between. The CDR3 contains 15 residues. In germline, CDR1 is MNHEY, CDR2 SVGAGI. CDR3 nucleotide sequence: TGTGCCAGCAGGTCGGACGGATATAGCAATCAGCCCCAGCATTTT. The encoded protein is CASRSDGYSNQPQHF.

V is TRBV7-9 and J is TRBJ2-1; 9 positions match TRBD1. Germline trimming cut 1 base from V and 8 bases from J; bases unmatched to any gene: 6. This CDR3 is built from 15 residues. CDR1 is SEHNR, CDR2 FQNEAQ, per germline (reference sequence). The CDR3 sequence is CASSLVGGQGDEQFF. As DNA, the CDR3 is TGTGCCAGCAGCTTAGTCGGGGGACAGGGAGATGAGCAGTTCTTC.

The chain uses TRBV12-1 and TRBJ1-3; the table's D call, TRBD1, has no DNA check behind it. TRBV12-1 is listed as a pseudogene. The length of the CDR3 is 16 residues. DNA for the CDR3: TGTGCCAGCAGCGCCCCCTTGACAGTCTCTGGAAACACCATATATTTT. Protein sequence: CASSAPLTVSGNTIYF.

The chain carries TRBV29-1 and TRBJ2-1; TRBD2 matches at 16 bases. Germline V lookup: CDR1 SQVTM, CDR2 ANQGSEA. This CDR3 spans 16 amino acids. Unmatched junction bases numbered 5, after V lost 4 bases and J lost 5 bases. The CDR3 DNA sequence: TGCAGCGTTGGAGGGACTAGCGGGAGGGCCGACAATGAGCAGTTCTTC. It translates to CSVGGTSGRADNEQFF.

The chain is built from TRBV11-2 and TRBJ2-2; TRBD2 matches at 9 bases. The CDR3 is 15 amino acids. Germline V gives CDR1 SGHAT, CDR2 FQNNGV. With V trimmed by 5 bases and J by 1 base, 2 bases remained unmatched. CDR3 region: CASSLSGGNTGELFF. The CDR3, as DNA: TGTGCCAGCAGCCTTAGCGGGGGGAACACCGGGGAGCTGTTTTTT. Full variable domain (missing parts from reference TRBV11-2 and TRBJ2-2): EAGVAQSPRYKIIEKRQSVAFWCNPISGHATLYWYQQILGQGPKLLIQFQNNGVVDDSQLPKDRFSAERLKGVDSTLKIQPAKLEDSAVYLCASSLSGGNTGELFFGEGSRLTVL.

The rearrangement links TRBV30 to TRBJ2-7; 7 bases agree with TRBD1. The CDR3 totals 13 residues. CDR1 and CDR2 from the germline V gene are GTSNPN and SVGIG (reference sequence). V lost 2 bases to trimming and J lost 2 bases; unmatched junction nucleotides: 3. Here the CDR3 reads CAWSPGTAYEQYF. The DNA for the CDR3 is TGTGCCTGGAGTCCCGGGACAGCCTACGAGCAGTACTTC.

The chain joins TRBV19 to TRBJ1-2; 7 bases are shared with TRBD1. V dropped 5 bases and J dropped 5; count of bases not matched to a gene: 5. Germline CDR1 LNHDA, CDR2 SQIVND (reference sequence). The CDR3 consists of 13 residues. The CDR3 reads CASSGTEKYGYTF. The DNA of the CDR3 is TGTGCCAGTAGTGGGACAGAGAAGTATGGCTACACCTTC.

This chain connects TRBV6-5 to TRBJ1-5; D not certain. Germline V gene lookup returns CDR1 MNHEY and CDR2 SVGAGI. The CDR3 consists of 13 residues. The V gene lost 6 bases and the J gene lost 0 bases, with 6 bases spanning the gap. This CDR3 reads CASRRYSNQPQHF. The CDR3 coding sequence is TGTGCCAGCAGACGGTATAGCAATCAGCCCCAGCATTTT.

The chain links TRBV5-4 to TRBJ2-2; D not certain. The length of the CDR3 is 15 residues. V dropped 2 bases and J dropped 2 bases, with 10 bases sitting between them. Germline V CDR1 and CDR2: SGHNT, YYREEE (reference sequence). The CDR3 protein is CASSFRTPNTGELFF. In nucleotides, the CDR3 is TGTGCCAGCAGCTTCCGAACACCAAACACCGGGGAGCTGTTTTTT. Supplemented by reference TRBV5-4 and TRBJ2-2, the full variable domain reads ETGVTQSPTHLIKTRGQQVTLRCSSQSGHNTVSWYQQALGQGPQFIFQYYREEENGRGNFPPRFSGLQFPNYSSELNVNALELDDSALYLCASSFRTPNTGELFFGEGSRLTVL.

The chain uses TRBV25-1 and TRBJ2-1, with TRBD2 identical over 9 bases. From germline, CDR1 is MGHDK and CDR2 SYGVNS. The CDR3 loop spans 16 amino acids. J gave up 3 bases and V 4 bases, and 7 bases lay outside the gene matches. CDR3 region: CASSAIAGALYNEQFF. The CDR3, as DNA: TGTGCCAGCAGTGCCATAGCGGGAGCGCTCTACAATGAGCAGTTCTTC.

V is TRBV4-1 and J is TRBJ1-2; 10 bases agree with TRBD1. V lost 2 bases and J lost 7; bases outside the gene matches: 10. Germline V lookup: CDR1 MGHRA, CDR2 YSYEKL. CDR3 length: 16 amino acids. In DNA form, the CDR3 reads TGCGCCAGCAGCCAACCTCCGGGACAGGGGCCATTTGGCTACACCTTC. Amino acids: CASSQPPGQGPFGYTF.

The rearrangement links TRBV28 to TRBJ2-2; D not resolved. V shed 3 bases and J shed 5 bases, with 13 bases lying between them. This CDR3 contains 15 residues. Germline-derived CDR1 and CDR2 are MDHEN and SYDVKM. The chain's CDR3 is CASSFLGTKTGELFF. For the CDR3, the DNA is TGTGCCAGCAGTTTCTTAGGAACAAAGACCGGGGAGCTGTTTTTT.

This clone appeared a few times. The chain employs TRBV5-6 and TRBJ2-1, with 11 bases that match TRBD2. Germline V gene sequence: CDR1 SGHDT, CDR2 YYEEEE. The V gene end was trimmed by 0 bases and the J gene end by 9 bases; junction bases not matched to a gene: 5. The CDR3 spans 15 residues. CDR3 bases: TGTGCCAGCAGCTTGGAACTAGCGGGGGTAGGTGAGCAGTTCTTC. Residues: CASSLELAGVGEQFF.

The gene calls are TRBV2 and TRBJ2-5; perhaps TRBD1 as D (6 bases). CDR1 is SNHLY and CDR2 is FYNNEI in the germline V gene. The length of the CDR3 is 15 residues. Trimming stripped 5 bases from V and 2 bases from J, with 15 bases between. In nucleotides, the CDR3 is TGTGCCAGCAGTCCTTCGACAGGAAGGCAAGAGACCCAGTACTTC. Amino acid sequence: CASSPSTGRQETQYF.

The chain has TRBV28 and TRBJ1-1; D not certain. The CDR3 extends over 15 amino acids. Germline assignment: CDR1 MDHEN and CDR2 SYDVKM. The V gene lost 3 bases and the J gene lost 0 bases, with 11 bases spanning the gap. CDR3 bases: TGTGCCAGCAGTTTTGGTGGCATACTGAACACTGAAGCTTTCTTT. This sequence encodes CASSFGGILNTEAFF.

V gene TRBV29-1 combines with J gene TRBJ1-6; 8 positions match TRBD1. The CDR3 consists of 15 residues. J was trimmed by 7 bases and V by 4 bases; bases with no gene match: 9. Per germline, CDR1 SQVTM and CDR2 ANQGSEA. CDR3: CSVATGQGQNSPLHF. The CDR3 coding sequence is TGCAGCGTTGCTACCGGACAGGGACAGAATTCACCCCTCCACTTT.

This clone was seen once. The rearrangement uses TRBV5-1 and TRBJ2-2, with D possibly matching TRBD1 (6 bases). Looked up from germline, CDR1 is SGHRS and CDR2 is YFSETQ. This CDR3 comprises 17 residues. The germline V and J ends were trimmed by 4 bases and 2 bases, with 18 bases remaining between them. The chain's CDR3 is CASSPRAAGENTGELFF. The CDR3 DNA follows: TGCGCCAGCAGCCCCAGAGCGGCAGGGGAAAACACCGGGGAGCTGTTTTTT. The full variable domain, rest sourced from reference TRBV5-1 and TRBJ2-2, is KAGVTQTPRYLIKTRGQQVTLSCSPISGHRSVSWYQQTPGQGLQFLFEYFSETQRNKGNFPGRFSGRQFSNSRSEMNVSTLELGDSALYLCASSPRAAGENTGELFFGEGSRLTVL.

This chain connects TRBV6-5 to TRBJ1-1; weak D call: TRBD1 (5 bases). The CDR3 extends over 13 amino acids. Trimming took 8 bases from V and 2 from J, leaving 12 bases between them. Germline CDR1 reads MNHEY; CDR2 reads SVGAGI. The CDR3 here is CASSFGDNTEAFF. CDR3 DNA sequence: TGTGCCAGCTCTTTCGGGGACAACACTGAAGCTTTCTTT.

V gene TRBV6-5 combines with J gene TRBJ1-2; D is unclear. The CDR3 loop spans 11 amino acids. V was trimmed by 6 bases and J by 1 base, leaving 3 bases between them. The germline V gene has CDR1 MNHEY and CDR2 SVGAGI. CDR3: CASRDNYGYTF. The CDR3 DNA reads as TGTGCCAGCAGGGATAACTATGGCTACACCTTC.

As to this clone: Mismatch with germline at one junction end may stem from a read error. The rearrangement uses TRBV7-9 and TRBJ2-7; weak D call: TRBD1 (5 bases). The CDR3 sequence is 12 residues long. Germline CDR1 is SEHNR and CDR2 is FQNEAQ (reference sequence). CDR3 coding DNA: TGTGCCAGCAGCTTTGCAGGGTACGAGCAGTGCTTC. Translated: CASSFAGYEQCF. Combining the CDR3 with reference TRBV7-9 and TRBJ2-7 gives the whole variable domain DTGVSQNPRHKITKRGQNVTFRCDPISEHNRLYWYRQTLGQGPEFLTYFQNEAQLEKSRLLSDRFSAERPKGSFSTLEIQRTEQGDSAMYLCASSFAGYEQCFGPGTRLTVT.

The genes are TRBV5-1 and TRBJ2-7; a weak D match, TRBD1 (6 bases). V dropped 3 bases and J dropped 4 bases, with 14 bases sitting between them. Germline V gene sequence: CDR1 SGHRS, CDR2 YFSETQ. The CDR3 sequence is 14 residues long. CDR3 nucleotide sequence: TGCGCCAGCAGCTGGACGGGACAAGTGTACGAGCAGTACTTC. Translation: CASSWTGQVYEQYF.